This T cell receptor beta chain was identified in a study of OX40 agonist ivuxolimab in advanced cancers. As for the study in general: Partial responses were observed in three patients, of whom one had hepatocellular carcinoma and two had cutaneous melanoma.

This table comes from immunoSEQ multiplex PCR, and its TCRdb copy is limited to in-frame clones, with some not included. Seen here are 80,000 or so clones, more than 80% observed once, and the top ten hold 2% to 2.5%. Trimming cost V 7 bases and J 8 bases, with 17 bases left between them. The CDR3 is made up of 13 amino acids. The chain uses TRBV23-1 and TRBJ1-1; weak D call: TRBD1 (5 bases). TRBV23-1 is treated as an ORF (open reading frame) with a function not yet certain. The sample in question was CD4+ or CD8+ T cells sorted from blood, obtained in a trial of the OX40 agonist ivuxolimab. The receptor comes from an adult with an advanced solid tumor such as melanoma, head and neck, liver or kidney cancer. The CDR3 DNA reads as TGCGCCAGCATACCTGGGTTGTGGGACGAAGCTTTCTTT. Its protein product is CASIPGLWDEAFF.